This T cell receptor (beta chain) was identified during a study of cytomegalovirus exposure and HLA in healthy donors. A note on this clone: Its antigen is currently unknown.

Trimming shortened V by 6 bases and J by 0 bases, and 5 bases separated the two germline ends. The CDR3 length is 12 residues. Germline V CDR1 and CDR2: KGHSH, LQKENI. An approximately 120-subject validation cohort, separate from the 666-subject first cohort, supplied the donors. Only in-frame clones appear in the TCRdb table, and some are missing; sequencing was by immunoSEQ multiplex PCR. The data hold around 300,000 clones, with over 75% observed a single time. The study's findings and limits: According to the study, 160 or so TCR beta chains were cytomegalovirus-associated. That first-cohort TCR clusters tended to co-occur in the approximately 110 validation repertoires was found in a later analysis.

This TCR was sampled from a woman younger than 30 in good health and CMV-seronegative. V gene TRBV18 combines with J gene TRBJ2-5, with unresolved D. The sample consisted of PBMCs. Here the CDR3 reads CASSPYQETQYF. For the CDR3, the DNA is TGTGCCAGCTCCCCTTACCAAGAGACCCAGTACTTC.